This T cell receptor beta chain was documented in a study of blood T cell repertoires in COVID-19. Study overall: Acute-phase and convalescent COVID-19 samples originated in the United States, Italy and Spain. Sources were T cells, B-cell-depleted T cells, or PBMCs; the material itself was cDNA or gDNA.

The CDR3 is made up of 15 amino acids. Germline V CDR1 and CDR2: MDHEN, SYDVKM. The ends lost 5 bases at V and 5 bases at J; junction bases unmatched: 8. Clones were sequenced by immunoSEQ multiplex PCR, and TCRdb holds only the in-frame ones, with some missing. Of roughly 70,000 clones in the sample, around nine tenths are singletons; the top ten hold 7.5% to 9.5%. The sequenced material came from peripheral blood. V is TRBV28 and J is TRBJ2-5; 10 bases are shared with TRBD1. The receptor was derived from a human donor in a cohort sampled during active COVID-19. The CDR3 sequence: CASSPRQGAGETQYF. The CDR3 DNA reads TGTGCCAGCAGTCCTAGACAGGGGGCCGGTGAGACCCAGTACTTC.